One T cell receptor beta chain is described in this entry. Clones were sequenced by immunoSEQ multiplex PCR, and TCRdb holds only the in-frame ones, with some missing. The sample yields fewer than 130,000 clones, roughly 92% seen once. The CDR3 totals 14 residues. Unmatched junction bases numbered 5, after V lost 4 bases and J lost 6 bases. Germline CDR1 and CDR2: SGHRS and YFSETQ. The sample comes from a study of siplizumab effects on memory and regulatory T cells. J is TRBJ2-7 and V is TRBV5-1; 12 bases match TRBD1. Sample: CD4+ T cells sorted from blood. The receptor was isolated from a human donor in good health. CDR3 sequence: CASSPGTGGGEQYF. The CDR3 DNA reads TGCGCCAGCAGCCCGGGGACAGGGGGCGGCGAGCAGTACTTC.